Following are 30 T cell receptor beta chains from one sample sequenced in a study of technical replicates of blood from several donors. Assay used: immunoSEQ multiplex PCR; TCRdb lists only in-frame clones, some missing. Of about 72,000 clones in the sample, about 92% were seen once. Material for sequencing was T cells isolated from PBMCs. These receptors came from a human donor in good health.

CDR3 DNA: TGTGCCATCAGTGAGTCTCGGAGGGAGGGCTATGAGCAGTTCTTC. This sequence encodes CAISESRREGYEQFF. This sequence joins TRBV10-3 and TRBJ2-1, with 7 bases identical to TRBD2. This CDR3 is 15 amino acids long. Per the germline V gene, CDR1 is ENHRY and CDR2 is SYGVKD. The junction had 7 bases not matched to a gene; V was cut back by 0 bases and J by 8 bases.

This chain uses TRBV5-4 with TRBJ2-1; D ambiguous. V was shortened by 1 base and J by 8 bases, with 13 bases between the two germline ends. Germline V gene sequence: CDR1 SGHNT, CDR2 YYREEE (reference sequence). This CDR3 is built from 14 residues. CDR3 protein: CASSLISSPDEQFF. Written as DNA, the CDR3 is TGTGCCAGCAGCTTGATTAGCTCCCCCGATGAGCAGTTCTTC.

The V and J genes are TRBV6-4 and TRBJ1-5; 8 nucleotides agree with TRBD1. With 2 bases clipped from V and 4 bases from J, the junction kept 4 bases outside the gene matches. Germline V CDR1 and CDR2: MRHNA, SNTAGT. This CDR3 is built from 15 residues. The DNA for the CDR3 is TGTGCCAGCAGTGACCGCAGGGGGCGGAATCAGCCCCAGCATTTT. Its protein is CASSDRRGRNQPQHF.

The CDR3 loop reads CASSSQGPGGPTDTQYF. CDR3 coding DNA: TGTGCCAGTAGTTCGCAGGGACCTGGGGGCCCCACAGATACGCAGTATTTT. The chain combines TRBV19 with TRBJ2-3; weak D call: TRBD1 (6 bases). In germline, CDR1 is LNHDA, CDR2 SQIVND (reference sequence). V lost 5 bases and J 2 bases, leaving 20 bases between the germline ends. The CDR3 runs 17 residues. Complete variable domain (other parts from reference TRBV19 and TRBJ2-3): DGGITQSPKYLFRKEGQNVTLSCEQNLNHDAMYWYRQDPGQGLRLIYYSQIVNDFQKGDIAEGYSVSREKKESFPLTVTSAQKNPTAFYLCASSSQGPGGPTDTQYFGPGTRLTVL.

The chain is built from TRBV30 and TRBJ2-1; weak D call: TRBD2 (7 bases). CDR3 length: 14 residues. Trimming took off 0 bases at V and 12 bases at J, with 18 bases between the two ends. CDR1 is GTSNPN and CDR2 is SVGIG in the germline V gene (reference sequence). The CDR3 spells CAWSVGPNREGQFF. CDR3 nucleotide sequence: TGTGCCTGGAGTGTAGGCCCAAACAGGGAGGGGCAGTTCTTC.

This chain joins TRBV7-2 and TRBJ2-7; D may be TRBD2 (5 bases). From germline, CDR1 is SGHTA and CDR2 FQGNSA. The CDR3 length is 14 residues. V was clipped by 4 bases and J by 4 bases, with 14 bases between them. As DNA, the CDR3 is TGTGCCAGCAGCTCCGGACTTCGGTCATACGAGCAGTACTTC. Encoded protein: CASSSGLRSYEQYF.

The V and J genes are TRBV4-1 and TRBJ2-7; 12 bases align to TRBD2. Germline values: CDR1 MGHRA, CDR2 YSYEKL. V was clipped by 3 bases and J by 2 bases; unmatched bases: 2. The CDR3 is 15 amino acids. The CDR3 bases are TGCGCCAGCAGCCAGCTAGCGGGGGGGCCCTACGAGCAGTACTTC. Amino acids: CASSQLAGGPYEQYF.

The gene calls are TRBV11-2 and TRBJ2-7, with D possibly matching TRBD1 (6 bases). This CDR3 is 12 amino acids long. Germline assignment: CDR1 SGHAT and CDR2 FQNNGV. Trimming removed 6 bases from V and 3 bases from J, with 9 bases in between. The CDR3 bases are TGTGCCAGCAGGGCAGGGGTCTACGAGCAGTACTTC. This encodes CASRAGVYEQYF.

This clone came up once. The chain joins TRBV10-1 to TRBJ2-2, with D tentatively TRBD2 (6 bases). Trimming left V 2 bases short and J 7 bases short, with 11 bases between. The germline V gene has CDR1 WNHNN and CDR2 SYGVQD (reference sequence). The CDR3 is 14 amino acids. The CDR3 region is CASSERGKGGELFF. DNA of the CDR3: TGCGCCAGCAGTGAGCGGGGGAAAGGCGGGGAGCTGTTTTTT.

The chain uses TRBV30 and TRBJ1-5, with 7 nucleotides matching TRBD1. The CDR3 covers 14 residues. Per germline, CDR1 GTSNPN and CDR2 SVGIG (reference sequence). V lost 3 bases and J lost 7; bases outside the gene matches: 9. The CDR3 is CAWSATGLGQPQHF. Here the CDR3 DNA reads TGTGCCTGGAGCGCGACAGGGCTAGGGCAGCCCCAGCATTTT.

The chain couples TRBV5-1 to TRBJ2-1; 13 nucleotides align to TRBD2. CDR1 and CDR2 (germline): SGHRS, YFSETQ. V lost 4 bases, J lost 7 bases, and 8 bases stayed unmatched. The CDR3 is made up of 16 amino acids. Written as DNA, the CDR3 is TGCGCCAGCAGCCCGCGAGGACTAGCGGGAGAGAATGAGCAGTTCTTC. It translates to CASSPRGLAGENEQFF.

This CDR3 is CASSLIGLAESDTQYF. Here the CDR3 DNA reads TGTGCCAGCAGCTTAATCGGACTAGCGGAATCAGATACGCAGTATTTT. The gene calls are TRBV5-6 and TRBJ2-3; 10 bases map to TRBD2. The CDR3 is 16 residues long. Trimming removed 2 bases from V and 4 bases from J; junction bases left unmatched: 7. The germline V gene has CDR1 SGHDT and CDR2 YYEEEE.

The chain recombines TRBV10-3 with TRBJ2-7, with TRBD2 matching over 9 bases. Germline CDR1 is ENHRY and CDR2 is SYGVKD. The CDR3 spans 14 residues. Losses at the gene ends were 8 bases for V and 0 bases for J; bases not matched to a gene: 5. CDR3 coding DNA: TGTGCCATCGGATTAGCGGGAGACTCCTACGAGCAGTACTTC. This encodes CAIGLAGDSYEQYF.

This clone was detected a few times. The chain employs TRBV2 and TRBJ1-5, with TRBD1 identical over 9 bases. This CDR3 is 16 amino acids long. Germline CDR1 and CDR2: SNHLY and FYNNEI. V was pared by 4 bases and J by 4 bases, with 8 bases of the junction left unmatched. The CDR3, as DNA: TGTGCCAGCAGTGGATTAGGACAGGGGTATAATCAGCCCCAGCATTTT. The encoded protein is CASSGLGQGYNQPQHF.

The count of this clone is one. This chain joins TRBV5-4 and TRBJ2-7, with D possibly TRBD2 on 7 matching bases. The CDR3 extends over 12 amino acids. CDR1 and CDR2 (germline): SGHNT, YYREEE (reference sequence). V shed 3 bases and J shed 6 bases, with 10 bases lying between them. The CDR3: CASSWGGAEQYF. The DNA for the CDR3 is TGTGCCAGCAGCTGGGGGGGGGCCGAGCAGTACTTC.

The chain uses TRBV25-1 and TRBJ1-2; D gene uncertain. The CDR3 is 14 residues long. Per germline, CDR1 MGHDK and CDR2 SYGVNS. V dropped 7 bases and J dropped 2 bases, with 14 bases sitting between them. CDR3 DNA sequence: TGTGCCAGCACAAGCGGGGATAGGAACTATGGCTACACCTTC. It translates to CASTSGDRNYGYTF.

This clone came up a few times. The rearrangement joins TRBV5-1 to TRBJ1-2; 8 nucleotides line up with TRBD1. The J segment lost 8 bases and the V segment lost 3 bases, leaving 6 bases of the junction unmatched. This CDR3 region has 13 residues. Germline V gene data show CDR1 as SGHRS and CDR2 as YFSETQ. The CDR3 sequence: CASSWTGTEGYTF. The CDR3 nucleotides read TGCGCCAGCAGCTGGACAGGGACGGAAGGCTACACCTTC. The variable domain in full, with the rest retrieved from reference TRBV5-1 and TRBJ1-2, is KAGVTQTPRYLIKTRGQQVTLSCSPISGHRSVSWYQQTPGQGLQFLFEYFSETQRNKGNFPGRFSGRQFSNSRSEMNVSTLELGDSALYLCASSWTGTEGYTFGSGTRLTVV.

CDR3 nucleotides: TGTGCCAGCAGTGCTACCGGGACAGGGAACACAGATACGCAGTATTTT. Its protein product is CASSATGTGNTDTQYF. The chain carries TRBV6-4 and TRBJ2-3; 9 positions agree with TRBD1. Germline V lookup: CDR1 MRHNA, CDR2 SNTAGT. There are 16 residues in the CDR3. Losses at the gene ends were 4 bases for V and 2 bases for J; bases not matched to a gene: 7.

As DNA, the CDR3 is TGTGCCAGCAGTCCCTATGGGACAGGGGCATACGAGCAGTACTTC. It translates to CASSPYGTGAYEQYF. This chain uses TRBV27 with TRBJ2-7; 10 bases fit TRBD1. J lost 4 bases, V lost 5 bases, and 8 bases had no gene match. Germline V gene data show CDR1 as MNHEY and CDR2 as SMNVEV (reference sequence). The CDR3 runs 15 residues.

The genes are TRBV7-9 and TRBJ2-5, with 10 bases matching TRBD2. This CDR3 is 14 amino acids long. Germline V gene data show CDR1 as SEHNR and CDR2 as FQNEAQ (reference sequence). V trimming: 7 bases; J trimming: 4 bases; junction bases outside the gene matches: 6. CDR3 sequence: CASTLAGAGETQYF. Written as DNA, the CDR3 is TGTGCCAGCACCCTAGCGGGAGCGGGAGAGACCCAGTACTTC.

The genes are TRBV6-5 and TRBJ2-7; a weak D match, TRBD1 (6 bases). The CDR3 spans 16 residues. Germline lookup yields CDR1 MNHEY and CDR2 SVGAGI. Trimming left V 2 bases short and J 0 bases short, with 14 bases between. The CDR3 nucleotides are TGTGCCAGCAGTTACGTTTTGTCGGACAGCTCCTACGAGCAGTACTTC. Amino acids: CASSYVLSDSSYEQYF.

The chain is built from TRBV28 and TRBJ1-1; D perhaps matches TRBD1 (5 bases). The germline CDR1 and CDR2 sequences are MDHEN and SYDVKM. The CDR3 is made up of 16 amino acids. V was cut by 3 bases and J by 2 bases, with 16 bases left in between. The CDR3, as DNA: TGTGCCAGCAGTTTTGACGGGGGGTTCGAAAACACTGAAGCTTTCTTT. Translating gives CASSFDGGFENTEAFF.

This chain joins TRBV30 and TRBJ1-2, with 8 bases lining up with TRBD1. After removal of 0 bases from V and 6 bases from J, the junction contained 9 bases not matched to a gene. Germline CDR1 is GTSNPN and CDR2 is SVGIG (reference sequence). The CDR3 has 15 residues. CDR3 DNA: TGTGCCTGGAGTGTACTCAGGGACAGGAGTAATGGCTACACCTTC. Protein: CAWSVLRDRSNGYTF.

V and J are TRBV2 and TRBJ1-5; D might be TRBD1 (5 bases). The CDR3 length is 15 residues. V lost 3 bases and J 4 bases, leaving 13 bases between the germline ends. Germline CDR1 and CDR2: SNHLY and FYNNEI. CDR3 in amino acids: CASSDGHLENQPQHF. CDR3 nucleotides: TGTGCCAGCAGTGACGGACATCTGGAAAATCAGCCCCAGCATTTT.

The CDR3 bases are TGTGCCAGCAGCGTAGGGGGACTAGTAGACAATGAGCAGTTCTTC. Its translation: CASSVGGLVDNEQFF. The chain carries TRBV9 and TRBJ2-1; TRBD2 matches 8 bases. The length of the CDR3 is 15 residues. V dropped 0 bases and J dropped 5; count of bases not matched to a gene: 4. Germline CDR1 SGDLS, CDR2 YYNGEE.

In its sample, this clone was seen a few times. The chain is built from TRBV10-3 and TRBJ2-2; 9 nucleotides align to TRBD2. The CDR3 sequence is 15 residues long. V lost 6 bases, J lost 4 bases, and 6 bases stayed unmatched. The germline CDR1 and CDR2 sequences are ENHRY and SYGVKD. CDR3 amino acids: CAIRAGGRFTGELFF. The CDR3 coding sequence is TGTGCCATCAGGGCGGGAGGGCGTTTCACCGGGGAGCTGTTTTTT.

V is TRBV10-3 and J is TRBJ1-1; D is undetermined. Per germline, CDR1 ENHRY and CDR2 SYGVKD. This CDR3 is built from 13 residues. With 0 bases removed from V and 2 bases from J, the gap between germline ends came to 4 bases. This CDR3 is CAISESANTEAFF. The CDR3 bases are TGTGCCATCAGTGAGTCGGCCAACACTGAAGCTTTCTTT.

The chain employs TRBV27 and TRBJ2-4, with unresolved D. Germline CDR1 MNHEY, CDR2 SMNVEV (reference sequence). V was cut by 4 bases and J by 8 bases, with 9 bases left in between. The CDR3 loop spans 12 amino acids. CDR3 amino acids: CASSSSTHIQYF. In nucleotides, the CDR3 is TGTGCCAGCAGTTCCTCGACTCACATTCAGTACTTC.

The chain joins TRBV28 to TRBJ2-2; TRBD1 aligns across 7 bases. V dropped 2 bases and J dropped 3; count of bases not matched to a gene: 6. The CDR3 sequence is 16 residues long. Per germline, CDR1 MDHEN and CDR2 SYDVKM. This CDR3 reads CASSLPNRGYTGELFF. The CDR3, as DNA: TGTGCCAGCAGTTTACCTAACAGGGGTTACACCGGGGAGCTGTTTTTT.

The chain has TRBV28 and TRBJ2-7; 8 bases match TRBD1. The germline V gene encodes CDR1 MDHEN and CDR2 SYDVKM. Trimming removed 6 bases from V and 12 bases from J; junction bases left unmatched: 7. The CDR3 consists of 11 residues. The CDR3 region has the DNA TGTGCCAGCAGGCGGCAGGGGGCGGGGTACTTC. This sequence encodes CASRRQGAGYF.